The rows below give T cell receptor beta chains drawn from one sample of a study of neurological immune-mediated disorders. TCRdb used MiXCR to reprocess the 5' RACE reads, holding one entry per CDR3 protein. This table holds about 62,000 distinct CDR3 sequences, approximately 3.7% found once. The specimen was PBMCs. These receptors originate from a woman in her 50s with multiple sclerosis. Each CDR3 is given with its conserved first and last residue. Expanded clones are given a class, and other clones once, few, many or no size at all.

many TRBV20-1 CSAVISSNEKLFF
many TRBV7-9 CASSPGRILNTIYF
many TRBV3-1 CASSQGSSPLNF
many TRBV29-1 CSVDLGEKLFF
many TRBV20-1 CSARSWEGLSYEQYF
. TRBV28 CASSLGGFNQPQHF
many TRBV6-1 CASSVSSGRRDTQYF
many TRBV20-1 CSASGHMNTEAFF
many TRBV7-2 CASSLHGTSGNNEQFF
many TRBV10-3 CAISNREANTEAFF
many TRBV5-1 CASSPWGGSDTEAFF
many TRBV29-1 CSVATSGSVDTQYF
many TRBV29-1 CSVAPFGGAYEQYF